The TCR beta chain under discussion was sequenced for a study of CD8 T cells in Susac syndrome. Study-level background: When their blood was taken, the Susac syndrome patients had either not yet had any therapy, were taking corticosteroids, or were taking intravenous immunoglobulin alone.

The TEMRA cells underwent FACS enrichment, while the CD8+ and CD4+ T cells underwent negative isolation. An input of roughly 0.5 to 1 ug of RNA was subjected to reverse transcription using random hexamers. Amplification of TCR beta CDR3 across 54 Vbeta and 13 Jbeta was performed with immunoSEQ multiplex PCR. TCRdb re-analysed the immunoSEQ multiplex PCR reads in MiXCR, keeping a single row per CDR3 protein. The sample holds about 240,000 distinct CDR3 sequences, 90% to 97% seen once. Trimming took 2 bases from V and 0 from J, leaving 10 bases between them. The CDR3 sequence is 14 residues long. Per germline, CDR1 GTSNPN and CDR2 SVGIG (reference sequence).

This TCR was recovered from a human donor with Susac syndrome. The chain is built from TRBV30 and TRBJ1-1; no firm D call. The specimen sequenced was CD4+ T cells from PBMCs. CDR3 nucleotides: TGTGCCTGGAGTTTGCGGCGGATGAACACTGAAGCTTTCTTT. It codes for CAWSLRRMNTEAFF.